Presented here are 3 T cell receptor beta chains from one specimen sequenced in a study of PD-L1 blockade in urothelial cancer. Only in-frame clones appear in the TCRdb table, and some are missing; sequencing was by immunoSEQ multiplex PCR. The sample includes some 20,000 clones, around 90% of them seen just once. Here the sequenced sample was PBMCs, taken around atezolizumab (anti-PD-L1) treatment. These receptor sequences come from a man between 50 and 59 years old with urothelial cancer.

The CDR3 here is CASSQDRTSGSWSWLRTDTQYF. As DNA, the CDR3 is TGTGCCAGCAGCCAAGATAGGACTAGCGGGAGTTGGAGTTGGCTCCGCACAGATACGCAGTATTTT. The chain employs TRBV14 and TRBJ2-3; 13 bases are shared with TRBD2. The ends lost 0 bases at V and 1 base at J; junction bases unmatched: 16. The CDR3 is 22 residues long. CDR1 is SGHDN, CDR2 FVKESK, per germline.

This chain uses TRBV2 with TRBJ1-2, with TRBD1 as a possible D gene (6 bases). Deletions cut 3 bases from V and 8 bases from J, with 10 bases between. From germline, CDR1 is SNHLY and CDR2 FYNNEI. There are 12 residues in the CDR3. The CDR3 sequence: CASSEGQGGYTF. Written as DNA, the CDR3 is TGTGCCAGCAGTGAGGGGCAGGGGGGCTACACCTTC.

This clone occurred once. The rearrangement joins TRBV6-6 to TRBJ2-1, with TRBD2 matching over 7 bases. Germline CDR1 and CDR2: MNHNY and SVGAGI (reference sequence). With V trimmed by 5 bases and J by 7 bases, 8 bases remained unmatched. The CDR3 is 14 amino acids. CDR3 nucleotides: TGTGCCAGCAGTGACTGGCGGGAGATGAATGAGCAGTTCTTC. Translating it yields CASSDWREMNEQFF.